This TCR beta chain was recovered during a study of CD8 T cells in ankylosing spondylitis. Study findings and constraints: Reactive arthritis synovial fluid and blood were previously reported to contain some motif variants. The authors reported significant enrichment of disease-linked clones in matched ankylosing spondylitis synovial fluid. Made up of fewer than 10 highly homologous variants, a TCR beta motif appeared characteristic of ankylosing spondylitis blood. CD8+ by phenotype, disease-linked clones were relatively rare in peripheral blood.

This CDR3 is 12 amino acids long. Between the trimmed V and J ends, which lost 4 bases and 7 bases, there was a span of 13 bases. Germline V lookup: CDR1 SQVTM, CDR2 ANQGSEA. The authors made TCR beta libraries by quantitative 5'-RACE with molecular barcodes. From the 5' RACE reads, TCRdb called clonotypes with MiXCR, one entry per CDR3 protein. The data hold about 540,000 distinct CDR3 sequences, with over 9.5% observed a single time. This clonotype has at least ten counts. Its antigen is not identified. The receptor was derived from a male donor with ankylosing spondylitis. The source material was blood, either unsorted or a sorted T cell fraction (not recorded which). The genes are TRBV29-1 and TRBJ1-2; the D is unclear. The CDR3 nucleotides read TGCAGCGTTGGAAGTCCGGGAAGTGGCTACACCTTC. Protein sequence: CSVGSPGSGYTF.